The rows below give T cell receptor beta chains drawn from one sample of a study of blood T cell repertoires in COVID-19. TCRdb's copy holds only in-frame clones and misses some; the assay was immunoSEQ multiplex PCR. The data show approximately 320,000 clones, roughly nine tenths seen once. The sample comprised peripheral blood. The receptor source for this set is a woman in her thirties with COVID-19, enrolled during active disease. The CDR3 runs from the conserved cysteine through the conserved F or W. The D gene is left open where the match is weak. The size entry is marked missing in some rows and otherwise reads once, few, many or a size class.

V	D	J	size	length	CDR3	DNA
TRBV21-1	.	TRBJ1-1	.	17	CASSAPRGAMENTEAFF	TGTGCCAGCAGCGCCCCCCGGGGGGCTATGGAGAACACTGAAGCTTTCTTT
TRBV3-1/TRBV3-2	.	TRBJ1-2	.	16	CASSHYPSTGNYGYTF	TGTGCCAGCAGCCACTACCCCTCCACGGGAAACTATGGCTACACCTTC
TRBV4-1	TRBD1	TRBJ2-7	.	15	CASSHSTGAGYEQYF	TGCGCCAGCAGCCACTCGACAGGGGCGGGCTACGAGCAGTACTTC
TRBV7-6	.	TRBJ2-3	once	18	CASSLFPTDGSFTDTQYF	TGTGCCAGCAGCTTATTCCCGACAGATGGTAGTTTCACAGATACGCAGTATTTT
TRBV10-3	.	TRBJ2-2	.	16	CAISEQQGGNTGELFF	TGTGCCATCAGTGAACAACAGGGTGGGAACACCGGGGAGCTGTTTTTT
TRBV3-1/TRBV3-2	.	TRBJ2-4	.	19	CASSQRGGSQSIAKNIQYF	TGTGCCAGCAGCCAGCGAGGTGGTTCCCAGAGCATAGCCAAAAACATTCAGTACTTC
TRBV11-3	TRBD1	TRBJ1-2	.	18	CASSLPHLPGQGNYGYTF	TGTGCCAGCAGCTTACCCCACCTGCCCGGACAGGGGAACTATGGCTACACCTTC
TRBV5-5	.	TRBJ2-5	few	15	CASSLGGRRQETQYF	TGTGCCAGCAGCTTGGGAGGGCGACGCCAAGAGACCCAGTACTTC
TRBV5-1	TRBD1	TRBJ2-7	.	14	CASSLEQGAYEQYF	TGCGCCAGCAGCTTGGAACAGGGGGCTTACGAGCAGTACTTC
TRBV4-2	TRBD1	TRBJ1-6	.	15	CASSQDRQGDSPLHF	TGTGCCAGCAGCCAAGATCGACAGGGGGATTCACCCCTCCACTTT
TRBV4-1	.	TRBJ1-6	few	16	CASSPGGRQINSPLHF	TGCGCCAGCAGCCCCGGTGGTAGACAGATTAATTCACCCCTCCACTTT
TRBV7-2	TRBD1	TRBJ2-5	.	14	CASSLGGGGETQYF	TGTGCCAGCAGCTTAGGAGGGGGCGGGGAGACCCAGTACTTC
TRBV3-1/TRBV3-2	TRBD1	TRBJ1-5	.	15	CASSPQGAFNQPQHF	TGTGCCAGCAGCCCGCAGGGGGCGTTTAATCAGCCCCAGCATTTT
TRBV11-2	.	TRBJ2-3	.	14	CASTPFVSTDTQYF	TGTGCCAGCACCCCGTTTGTGAGCACAGATACGCAGTATTTT
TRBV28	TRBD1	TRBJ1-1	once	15	CASSSVGGGRTEAFF	TGTGCCAGCAGTTCCGTCGGAGGGGGCCGGACTGAAGCTTTCTTT
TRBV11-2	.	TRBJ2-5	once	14	CASSLVAGKETQYF	TGTGCCAGCAGCTTAGTGGCGGGGAAAGAGACCCAGTACTTC
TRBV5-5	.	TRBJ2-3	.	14	CASSLGRGADTQYF	TGTGCCAGCAGCTTGGGTCGGGGAGCAGATACGCAGTATTTT
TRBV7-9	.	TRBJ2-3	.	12	CASSSLTDTQYF	TGTGCCAGCAGCTCTCTCACAGATACGCAGTATTTT
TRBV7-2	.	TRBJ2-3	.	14	CASSSSTRTDTQYF	TGTGCCAGCAGCTCCTCCACTAGAACAGATACGCAGTATTTT
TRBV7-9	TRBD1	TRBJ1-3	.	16	CASSLFDRGSGNTIYF	TGTGCCAGCAGCTTATTTGACAGGGGGTCTGGAAACACCATATATTTT
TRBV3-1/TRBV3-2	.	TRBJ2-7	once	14	CASSQDVRNYEQYF	TGTGCCAGCAGCCAAGATGTCAGGAACTACGAGCAGTACTTC
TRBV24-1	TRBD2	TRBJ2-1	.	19	CATSDPGLAGRESNNEQFF	TGTGCCACCAGTGACCCGGGACTAGCGGGAAGAGAATCCAACAATGAGCAGTTCTTC
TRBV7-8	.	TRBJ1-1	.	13	CASILSGMTEAFF	TGTGCCAGCATCTTGAGCGGAATGACTGAAGCTTTCTTT
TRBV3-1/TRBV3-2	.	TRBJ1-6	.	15	CASSQRAGANSPLHF	TGTGCCAGCAGCCAAAGAGCGGGGGCTAATTCACCCCTCCACTTT
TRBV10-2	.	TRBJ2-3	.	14	CASQDRTSTDTQYF	TGCGCCAGCCAAGACAGGACTAGCACAGATACGCAGTATTTT
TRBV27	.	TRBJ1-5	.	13	CASSFSSGQPQHF	TGTGCCAGCAGTTTTTCTTCGGGTCAGCCCCAGCATTTT
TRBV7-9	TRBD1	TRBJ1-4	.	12	CASKSDRGKLFF	TGTGCCAGCAAATCGGACAGGGGAAAACTGTTTTTT
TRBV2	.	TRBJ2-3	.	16	CASSGRGLLVADTQYF	TGTGCCAGCAGTGGCCGAGGACTACTAGTTGCAGATACGCAGTATTTT
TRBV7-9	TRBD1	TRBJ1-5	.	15	CASSLDRVGIQPQHF	TGTGCCAGCAGCCTTGACAGGGTCGGGATTCAGCCCCAGCATTTT
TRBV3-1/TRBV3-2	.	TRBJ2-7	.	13	CASGGGLSYEQYF	TGTGCCAGCGGAGGCGGATTATCCTACGAGCAGTACTTC
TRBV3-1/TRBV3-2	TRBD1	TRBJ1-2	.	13	CASSQTGAGGYTF	TGTGCCAGCAGCCAAACAGGGGCGGGAGGCTACACCTTC
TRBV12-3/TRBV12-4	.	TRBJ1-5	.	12	CASRASNQPQHF	TGTGCCAGCAGGGCCAGCAATCAGCCCCAGCATTTT
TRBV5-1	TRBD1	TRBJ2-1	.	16	CASSLVSGGAYNEQFF	TGCGCCAGCAGCTTGGTGTCAGGGGGCGCTTACAATGAGCAGTTCTTC
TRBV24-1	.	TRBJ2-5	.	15	CATSDSGWWGETQYF	TGTGCCACCAGTGATTCGGGGTGGTGGGGAGAGACCCAGTACTTC
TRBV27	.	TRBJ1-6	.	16	CASSNYAGSYNSPLHF	TGTGCCAGCAGCAACTACGCAGGGTCCTATAATTCACCCCTCCACTTT
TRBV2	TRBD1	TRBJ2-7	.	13	CASNRDREREQYF	TGTGCCAGCAACCGGGACAGGGAGCGCGAGCAGTACTTC
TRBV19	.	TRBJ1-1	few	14	CASSSRRVDTEAFF	TGTGCCAGTAGTAGTCGCAGGGTTGACACTGAAGCTTTCTTT
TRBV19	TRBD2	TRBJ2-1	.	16	CASSPLIAGGDNEQFF	TGTGCCAGTAGCCCGCTTATAGCGGGGGGTGACAATGAGCAGTTCTTC
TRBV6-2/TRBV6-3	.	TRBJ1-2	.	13	CASSYDRNYGYTF	TGTGCCAGCAGTTACGACAGAAACTATGGCTACACCTTC
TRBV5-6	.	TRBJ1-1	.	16	CASSLDRGWVGAEAFF	TGTGCCAGCAGCTTAGACCGGGGTTGGGTTGGTGCTGAAGCTTTCTTT
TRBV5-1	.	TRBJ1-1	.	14	CASSLDRINTEAFF	TGCGCCAGCAGCTTGGACAGAATAAACACTGAAGCTTTCTTT
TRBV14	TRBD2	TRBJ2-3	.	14	CASSHGGGADTQYF	TGTGCCAGCAGCCACGGCGGGGGAGCAGATACGCAGTATTTT
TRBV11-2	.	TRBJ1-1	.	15	CASSLDKRSNTEAFF	TGTGCCAGCAGCTTAGATAAACGGAGTAACACTGAAGCTTTCTTT
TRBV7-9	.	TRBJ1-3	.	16	CASSLVAELSGNTIYF	TGTGCCAGCAGCTTAGTGGCGGAGCTCTCTGGAAACACCATATATTTT
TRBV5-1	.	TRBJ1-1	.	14	CASSPRLGNTEAFF	TGCGCCAGCAGCCCGCGACTGGGTAACACTGAAGCTTTCTTT
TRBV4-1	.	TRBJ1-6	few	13	CASSQQGKSPLHF	TGCGCCAGCAGCCAACAGGGTAAATCACCCCTCCACTTT
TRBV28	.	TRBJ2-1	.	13	CASSLRTVNEQFF	TGTGCCAGCAGTCTGAGGACAGTCAATGAGCAGTTCTTC
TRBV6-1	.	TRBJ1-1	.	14	CASSEGVQGTEAFF	TGTGCCAGCAGTGAAGGGGTACAGGGAACTGAAGCTTTCTTT